The rows below give T cell receptor beta chains drawn from one sample of a study of CD8 T cells in Susac syndrome. TCRdb itself ran the immunoSEQ multiplex PCR reads through MiXCR, one entry per CDR3 protein. Among roughly 150,000 distinct CDR3 sequences listed, about 90% were seen once. Sample: CD4+ T cells from PBMCs. The receptors come from a human donor in good health. The CDR3 runs from the conserved cysteine through the conserved F or W. A D gene is named only where the DNA matches it firmly. Rows may omit the clone size; those that give it use once, few, many or a size class.

>TRBV5-1|TRBJ2-2|NA|TRBD1|15
TGCGCCAGCAGCTTCCGAACAGGGGACACCGGGGAGCTGTTTTTT
CASSFRTGDTGELFF
>TRBV9|TRBJ2-7|NA|TRBD2|16
TGTGCCAGCAGCGTAGCACCTAGCGGGAGCACCTACGAGCAGTACTTC
CASSVAPSGSTYEQYF
>TRBV10-2|TRBJ1-2|NA|NA|14
TGCGCCAGCAGTGCGAACGCTCGGACCTATGGCTACACCTTC
CASSANARTYGYTF
>TRBV29-1|TRBJ2-1|NA|TRBD2|15
TGCAGCGTTGCAGTCTTAGCGGGAGAAGGCAATGAGCAGTTCTTC
CSVAVLAGEGNEQFF
>TRBV18|TRBJ2-4|NA|TRBD2|17
TGTGCCAGCTCACCCATACCGGCTAGCGGAACCAAAAACATTCAGTACTTC
CASSPIPASGTKNIQYF
>TRBV6-1|TRBJ1-6|once|NA|17
TGTGCCAGCAGTGAAGCGGAAGCGGCCTCCTATAATTCACCCCTCCACTTT
CASSEAEAASYNSPLHF
>TRBV6-6|TRBJ1-6|once|NA|14
TGTGCCAGCTCCGGCCGCTCCTATAATTCACCCCTCCACTTT
CASSGRSYNSPLHF
>TRBV20-1|TRBJ2-2|NA|NA|14
TGCAGTGCTAGCGACAGGTCGGGCACCGGGGAGCTGTTTTTT
CSASDRSGTGELFF
>TRBV3-1|TRBJ2-5|NA|NA|14
TGTGCCAGCAGCCGAGGGACTCAATCCCAGACCCAGTACTTC
CASSRGTQSQTQYF
>TRBV2|TRBJ2-1|NA|NA|14
TGTGCCAGCAGCCCTAGAAGGGGTCAGGATGAGCAGTTCTTC
CASSPRRGQDEQFF
>TRBV29-1|TRBJ2-2|once|NA|14
TGCAGCGTTGTAATACAGGCGAACACCGGGGAGCTGTTTTTT
CSVVIQANTGELFF
>TRBV6-5|TRBJ2-2|once|NA|16
TGTGCCAGCAGTTACTACGGGACGGTAAACACCGGGGAGCTGTTTTTT
CASSYYGTVNTGELFF
>TRBV5-1|TRBJ1-4|NA|NA|13
TGCGCCAGCAGCTTTGGACAGAATGAAAAACTGTTTTTT
CASSFGQNEKLFF
>TRBV5-6|TRBJ2-3|NA|NA|17
TGTGCCAGCAGCTTGTGGTGGGGGACACCGAGCACAGATACGCAGTATTTT
CASSLWWGTPSTDTQYF
>TRBV7-9|TRBJ1-1|NA|TRBD1|13
TGTGCCAGCACCCAGGGGGGATGGGCTGAAGCTTTCTTT
CASTQGGWAEAFF
>TRBV19|TRBJ2-1|NA|NA|14
TGTGCCAGTAGTTCCGGGACACTGTTGAATGAGCAGTTCTTC
CASSSGTLLNEQFF
>TRBV28|TRBJ1-2|NA|NA|12
TGTGCCAGCAGTAACAGGGTAGATGGCTACACCTTC
CASSNRVDGYTF
>TRBV29-1|TRBJ1-5|NA|NA|12
TGCAGCGTTGGGGCCCCCAATCAGCCCCAGCATTTT
CSVGAPNQPQHF
>TRBV5-6|TRBJ1-6|NA|NA|14
TGTGCCAGCAGCTTCCTACGGTTCAATTCACCCCTCCACTTT
CASSFLRFNSPLHF
>TRBV5-1|TRBJ2-5|NA|NA|14
TGCGCCAGCAGACCAGGGGGGAGCCTAGAGACCCAGTACTTC
CASRPGGSLETQYF
>TRBV11-2|TRBJ1-1|NA|NA|14
TGTGCCAGCAGCCTGATCGAGGGGAGGACTGAAGCTTTCTTT
CASSLIEGRTEAFF
>TRBV2|TRBJ2-7|NA|TRBD1|14
TGTGCCAGCAGTGGCGGACAGGGGAGGGTCGAGCAGTACTTC
CASSGGQGRVEQYF
>TRBV19|TRBJ1-5|NA|TRBD1|18
TGTGCCAGTAGTATAGATGGGACAGCTCGGGGTAGCAATCAGCCCCAGCATTTT
CASSIDGTARGSNQPQHF
>TRBV2|TRBJ2-7|NA|NA|13
TGTGCCAGCAGTGAAGCGACACCATACGAGCAGTACTTC
CASSEATPYEQYF
>TRBV4-3|TRBJ2-7|once|NA|14
TGCGCCAGCAGCCAAGGGGCCCGGGATTACGAGCAGTACTTC
CASSQGARDYEQYF
>TRBV3-1|TRBJ2-7|NA|NA|14
TGTGCCAGCAGCCAATTGAACGCCTACTACGAGCAGTACTTC
CASSQLNAYYEQYF
>TRBV10-3|TRBJ2-2|NA|NA|14
TGTGCCATCAGAAAAGGGAAGAACACCGGGGAGCTGTTTTTT
CAIRKGKNTGELFF
>TRBV20-1|TRBJ2-7|NA|NA|13
TGCAGTGCTAGTAGGGCAGGCTCCTACGAGCAGTACTTC
CSASRAGSYEQYF
>TRBV7-2|TRBJ2-7|NA|NA|13
TGTGCCAGCAGCCGTAGACCCATCTACGAGCAGTACTTC
CASSRRPIYEQYF
>TRBV5-1|TRBJ2-5|NA|NA|15
TGCGCCAGCAGCTTGGGACAGCTTTCTCTCGGGACCCAGTACTTC
CASSLGQLSLGTQYF
>TRBV2|TRBJ2-7|NA|NA|13
TGTGCCAGCAGCAGGGACGGTTCCTACGAGCAGTACTTC
CASSRDGSYEQYF
>TRBV2|TRBJ1-1|NA|NA|13
TGTGCCAGCGAAGGGGTAGGGAACACTGAAGCTTTCTTT
CASEGVGNTEAFF
>TRBV2|TRBJ1-2|NA|TRBD1|16
TGTGCCAGCAGACCAATCTTTGGCAGGGGGCCGGATGGCTACACCTTC
CASRPIFGRGPDGYTF
>TRBV12-3/TRBV12-4|TRBJ1-2|NA|NA|11
TGTGCCAGCAGTTACGAAAGTGGCTACACCTTC
CASSYESGYTF
>TRBV6-2/TRBV6-3|TRBJ2-7|few|NA|13
TGTGCCAGCTATGGACTTACCTCCTACGAGCAGTACTTC
CASYGLTSYEQYF
>TRBV30|TRBJ1-2|NA|NA|17
TGTGCCTGGAGTAGGCCCTTACTAGAGGGGGGCAACTATGGCTACACCTTC
CAWSRPLLEGGNYGYTF
>TRBV9|TRBJ2-1|NA|TRBD1|13
TGTGCCAGCAGCGAAGGACAGGGGGGTTTTTCGTTCTTC
CASSEGQGGFSFF
>TRBV19|TRBJ1-2|NA|NA|13
TGTGCCAGTAGGGCCGGGACTTCCTATGGCTACACCTTC
CASRAGTSYGYTF
>TRBV4-3|TRBJ1-2|NA|NA|13
TGCGCCAGCAGCCAAGATCGGGGAAGGGGCTACACCTTC
CASSQDRGRGYTF
>TRBV30|TRBJ1-5|once|NA|14
TGTGCCTGGAGTGAGGGGGATCGCAATCAGCCCCAGCATTTT
CAWSEGDRNQPQHF
>TRBV5-1|TRBJ1-1|NA|NA|15
TGCGCCAGCAGCTTGAATGGTCGAGGGGATACTGAAGCTTTCTTT
CASSLNGRGDTEAFF
>TRBV9|TRBJ2-7|NA|NA|14
TGTGCCAGCAGCGTAGAAGGGACCAGCTACGAGCAGTACTTC
CASSVEGTSYEQYF
>TRBV5-1|TRBJ2-3|once|TRBD2|16
TGCGCCAGCAGCGCCGGGACTAGCGGGAGCACAGATACGCAGTATTTT
CASSAGTSGSTDTQYF
>TRBV29-1|TRBJ1-2|NA|TRBD1|11
TGCAGCGTCGTTGGGACAGGAGGCTACGCCTTC
CSVVGTGGYAF
>TRBV5-1|TRBJ2-3|NA|NA|12
TGCGCCAGCAGCTTGGGGGTAGATACGCAGTATTTT
CASSLGVDTQYF
>TRBV20-1|TRBJ1-5|NA|TRBD1|14
TGCAGTGCTGGACAGGGCTGGGGCAATCAGCCCCAGCATTTT
CSAGQGWGNQPQHF
>TRBV5-1|TRBJ2-5|NA|TRBD2|15
TGCGCCAGCAGCTTGTTGCTAGCGGGGATGGAGACCCAGTACTTC
CASSLLLAGMETQYF
>TRBV6-6|TRBJ1-1|NA|NA|16
TGTGCCAGCAGTCGCTCCCCGCAGGCCACCGGGACTGAAGCTTTCTTT
CASSRSPQATGTEAFF
>TRBV5-6|TRBJ1-1|NA|NA|14
TGTGCCAGCAGCAAGGGGACAACTGGGACTGAAGCTTTCTTT
CASSKGTTGTEAFF
>TRBV6-6|TRBJ2-3|NA|NA|11
TGTGCCAGCAGTTACAGGGATACGCAGTATTTT
CASSYRDTQYF
>TRBV10-3|TRBJ1-6|NA|NA|14
TGTGCCATCAGTGAGGAGGTAAATAATTCACCCCTCCACTTT
CAISEEVNNSPLHF
>TRBV28|TRBJ2-7|few|NA|14
TGTGCCAGCAGCCTGGAGGGAAGGGGCTACGAGCAGTACTTC
CASSLEGRGYEQYF
>TRBV4-1|TRBJ1-2|few|NA|13
TGCGCCAGCAGCCAAGATCGCGACAGTGGCTACACCTTC
CASSQDRDSGYTF
>TRBV5-1|TRBJ2-6|NA|NA|17
TGCGCCAGCAGCTCGGCCTCTTCCGGGGCCGGGGCCAACGTCCTGACTTTC
CASSSASSGAGANVLTF
>TRBV7-9|TRBJ1-6|NA|NA|14
TGTGCCAGCATCTCGACCGAGCTTAATTCACCCCTCCACTTT
CASISTELNSPLHF